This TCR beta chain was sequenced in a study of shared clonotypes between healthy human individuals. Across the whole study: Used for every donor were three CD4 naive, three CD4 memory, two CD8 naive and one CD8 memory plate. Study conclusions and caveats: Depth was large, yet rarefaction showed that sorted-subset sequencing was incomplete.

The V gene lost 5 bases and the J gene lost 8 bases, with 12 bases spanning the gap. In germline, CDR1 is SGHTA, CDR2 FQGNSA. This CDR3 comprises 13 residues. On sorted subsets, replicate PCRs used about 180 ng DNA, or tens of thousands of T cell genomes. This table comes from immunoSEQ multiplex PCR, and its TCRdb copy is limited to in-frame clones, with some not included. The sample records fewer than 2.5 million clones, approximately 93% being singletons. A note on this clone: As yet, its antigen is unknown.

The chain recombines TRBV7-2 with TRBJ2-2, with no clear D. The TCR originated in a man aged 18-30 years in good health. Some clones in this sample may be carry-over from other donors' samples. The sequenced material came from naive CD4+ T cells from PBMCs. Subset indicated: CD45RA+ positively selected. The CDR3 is CASSPLRFGELFF. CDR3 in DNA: TGTGCCAGCAGCCCCCTTCGTTTTGGGGAGCTGTTTTTT.